This T cell receptor (beta chain) was recorded in a study of T-cell memory formation after mild COVID-19. General study results and limits: Whereas later expanders leaned CD4+, clones contracting day 15 to 85 showed a balanced CD4/CD8 makeup. Certain responding clones were present in pre-infection memory, suggesting participation of cross-reactive memory.

V was pared by 5 bases and J by 1 base, with 5 bases between. Germline V gene data show CDR1 as SGHVS and CDR2 as FNYEAQ. The CDR3 is made up of 12 amino acids. TCRdb redid the calling of the 5' RACE reads with MiXCR, one entry per CDR3 protein. This sample has fewer than 450,000 distinct CDR3 sequences, with 20% to 25% found just once. On this clonotype itself: The antigen is not known.

This TCR was sampled from an adult woman who had mild COVID-19 (a few samples of this study predate the infection). Cell type and time point are not known. The chain is built from TRBV7-6 and TRBJ1-1; no clear D. Sequenced material: PBMCs or a T cell subset sorted from them (not recorded which). The CDR3 here is CASSAQNTEAFF. The CDR3 DNA reads TGTGCCAGCAGCGCACAGAACACTGAAGCTTTCTTT. The complete variable domain, with remaining parts taken from reference TRBV7-6 and TRBJ1-1, reads GAGVSQSPRYKVTKRGQDVALRCDPISGHVSLYWYRQALGQGPEFLTYFNYEAQQDKSGLPNDRFSAERPEGSISTLTIQRTEQRDSAMYRCASSAQNTEAFFGQGTRLTVV.